The 11 T cell receptor beta chains below all came from one sample that was sequenced in a study of vaccination and CD4 T cells after COVID-19. The treatment is: roughly 10-day PBMC culture with coronavirus spike peptide pools or control peptides (ViraFEST assay). These receptors' targets are unknown. An Oncomine TCR Beta short-read assay was used to sequence the DNA from cultured CD4+ T cells. TCRdb fed the PCR reads into MiXCR, producing one record per CDR3 protein. The table lists about 20,000 distinct CDR3 sequences, over 55% of them singletons. The specimen sequenced was CD4+ T cells from blood, cultured in vitro. The source is a human donor who had recovered from COVID-19.

This rearrangement joins TRBV7-2 to TRBJ2-7, with a tentative D call TRBD1 (5 bases). Trimming took 5 bases from V and 2 from J, leaving 13 bases between them. The germline CDR1 and CDR2 sequences are SGHTA and FQGNSA. The CDR3 consists of 14 residues. The CDR3 protein is CASSPSTVAYEQYF. CDR3 DNA: TGTGCCAGCAGCCCCTCGACAGTAGCCTACGAGCAGTACTTC.

The chain uses TRBV7-9 and TRBJ2-3; unclear D gene. The germline V gene encodes CDR1 SEHNR and CDR2 FQNEAQ (reference sequence). The CDR3 loop spans 14 amino acids. V was shortened by 1 base and J by 2 bases, with 7 bases between the two germline ends. The CDR3 reads CASSLESSTDTQYF. DNA of the CDR3: TGTGCCAGCAGCTTAGAGAGTTCCACAGATACGCAGTATTTT.

Comment on this clonotype: The junction departs from germline at one end; a sequencing error may be responsible. The chain recombines TRBV19 with TRBJ1-2, with TRBD1 as a possible D gene (6 bases). This CDR3 has 12 amino acids. CDR1 is LNHDA, CDR2 SQIVND, per germline (reference sequence). CDR3 region: CASSIRTAEAIF. The DNA for the CDR3 is TGTGCCAGTAGTATAAGGACAGCAGAGGCGATCTTC.

The chain uses TRBV7-2 and TRBJ1-1; D gene ambiguous. The germline CDR1 and CDR2 sequences are SGHTA and FQGNSA. CDR3 length: 12 amino acids. V lost 5 bases and J 3 bases, leaving 7 bases between the germline ends. CDR3 in DNA: TGTGCCAGCAGCACAAGGGACACTGAAGCTTTCTTT. As protein: CASSTRDTEAFF.

The gene calls are TRBV20-1 and TRBJ2-5, with D perhaps assigned TRBD1 or TRBD2 (6 bases each). The V and J ends lost 5 bases and 4 bases respectively, with 20 bases between them. Looked up from germline, CDR1 is DFQATT and CDR2 is SNEGSKA (reference sequence). The CDR3 runs 15 residues. Written as DNA, the CDR3 is TGCAGTGCTGGCCCGGACGGAGGGGGGCGAGAGACCCAGTACTTC. It encodes CSAGPDGGGRETQYF.

The V gene is TRBV7-2, the J gene TRBJ1-4, with D unclear. This CDR3 has 12 residues. Trimming pared 1 base from V and 7 bases from J, leaving 4 bases between. Germline V gene data show CDR1 as SGHTA and CDR2 as FQGNSA. This CDR3 is CASSLEGEKLFF. For the CDR3, the DNA is TGTGCCAGCAGCTTAGAGGGTGAAAAACTGTTTTTT.

The chain combines TRBV27 with TRBJ1-1; D is undetermined. This CDR3 has 14 amino acids. The germline V gene encodes CDR1 MNHEY and CDR2 SMNVEV (reference sequence). Trimming cost V 3 bases and J 4 bases, with 12 bases left between them. The CDR3 reads CASSFQRPGTEAFF. In DNA, the CDR3 is TGTGCCAGCAGTTTTCAACGACCGGGCACTGAAGCTTTCTTT.

This clonotype was counted a single time. This chain connects TRBV4-2 to TRBJ2-1, with D possibly matching TRBD1 (5 bases). CDR1 is LGHNA and CDR2 is YNFKEQ in the germline V gene. V dropped 3 bases and J dropped 3 bases, with 15 bases sitting between them. This CDR3 spans 16 amino acids. DNA for the CDR3: TGTGCCAGCAGCCACCTCAAAGCAGGGTACTACAATGAGCAGTTCTTC. The encoded protein is CASSHLKAGYYNEQFF.

This chain joins TRBV2 and TRBJ1-5; 7 nucleotides line up with TRBD1. Germline values: CDR1 SNHLY, CDR2 FYNNEI. The CDR3 sequence is 15 residues long. Trimming removed 8 bases from V and 2 bases from J; junction bases left unmatched: 9. CDR3 DNA sequence: TGTGCCAGCTGGGATCCGGGACAGCGCAATCAGCCCCAGCATTTT. Encoded protein: CASWDPGQRNQPQHF. Combining the CDR3 with reference TRBV2 and TRBJ1-5 gives the whole variable domain EPEVTQTPSHQVTQMGQEVILRCVPISNHLYFYWYRQILGQKVEFLVSFYNNEISEKSEIFDDQFSVERPDGSNFTLKIRSTKLEDSAMYFCASWDPGQRNQPQHFGDGTRLSIL.

This chain links TRBV5-1 with TRBJ2-7; tentative D call: TRBD2 (5 bases). Germline loops: CDR1 SGHRS, CDR2 YFSETQ. CDR3 length: 16 residues. V was trimmed by 0 bases and J by 2 bases, leaving 15 bases between them. The CDR3 loop is CASSLATSAGAYEQYF. CDR3 nucleotide sequence: TGCGCCAGCAGCTTGGCCACGAGTGCGGGTGCCTACGAGCAGTACTTC. Combining the CDR3 with reference TRBV5-1 and TRBJ2-7 gives the whole variable domain KAGVTQTPRYLIKTRGQQVTLSCSPISGHRSVSWYQQTPGQGLQFLFEYFSETQRNKGNFPGRFSGRQFSNSRSEMNVSTLELGDSALYLCASSLATSAGAYEQYFGPGTRLTVT.

This clonotype has just a few counts. The chain carries TRBV20-1 and TRBJ2-5, with D unclear. The length of the CDR3 is 13 residues. V was cut by 6 bases and J by 1 base, with 12 bases left in between. The germline CDR1 and CDR2 sequences are DFQATT and SNEGSKA (reference sequence). The CDR3 DNA reads TGCAGTGCGCGACTGTTACTCCAAGAGACCCAGTACTTC. Translating gives CSARLLLQETQYF.